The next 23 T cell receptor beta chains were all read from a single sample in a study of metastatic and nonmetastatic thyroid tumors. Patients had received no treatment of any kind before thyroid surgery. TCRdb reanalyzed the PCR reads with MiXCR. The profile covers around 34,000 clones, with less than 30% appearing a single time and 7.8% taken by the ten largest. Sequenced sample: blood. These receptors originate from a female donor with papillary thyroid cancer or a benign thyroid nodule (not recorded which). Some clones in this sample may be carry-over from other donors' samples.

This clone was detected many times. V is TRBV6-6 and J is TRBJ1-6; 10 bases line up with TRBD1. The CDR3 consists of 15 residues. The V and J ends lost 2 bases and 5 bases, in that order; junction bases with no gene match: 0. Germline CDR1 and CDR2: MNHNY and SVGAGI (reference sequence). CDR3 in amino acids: CASSYGTGDNSPLHF. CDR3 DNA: TGTGCCAGCAGTTACGGGACAGGGGATAATTCACCCCTCCACTTT.

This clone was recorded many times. DNA of the CDR3: TGCGCCAGCAGCTTGGGACTAGCGGGAGGGACAGATACGCAGTATTTT. Its translation is CASSLGLAGGTDTQYF. This chain connects TRBV5-1 to TRBJ2-3, with 14 nucleotides matching TRBD2. The CDR3 is made up of 16 amino acids. Germline values: CDR1 SGHRS, CDR2 YFSETQ. V dropped 0 bases and J dropped 3; count of bases not matched to a gene: 0.

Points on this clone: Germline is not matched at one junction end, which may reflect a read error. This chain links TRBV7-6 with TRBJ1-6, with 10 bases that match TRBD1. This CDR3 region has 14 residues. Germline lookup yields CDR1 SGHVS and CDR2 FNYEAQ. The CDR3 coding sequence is TGTGCCGGCAGCCCAGGACAGGGGGACTCACCCCTCAACTTT. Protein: CAGSPGQGDSPLNF.

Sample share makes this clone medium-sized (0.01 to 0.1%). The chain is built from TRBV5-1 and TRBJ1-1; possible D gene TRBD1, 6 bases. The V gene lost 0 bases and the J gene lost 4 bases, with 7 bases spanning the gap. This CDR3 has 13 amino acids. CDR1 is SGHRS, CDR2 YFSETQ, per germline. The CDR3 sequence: CASSLDRVTEAFF. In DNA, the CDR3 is TGCGCCAGCAGCTTGGACAGGGTCACTGAAGCTTTCTTT. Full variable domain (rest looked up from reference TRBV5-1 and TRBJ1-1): KAGVTQTPRYLIKTRGQQVTLSCSPISGHRSVSWYQQTPGQGLQFLFEYFSETQRNKGNFPGRFSGRQFSNSRSEMNVSTLELGDSALYLCASSLDRVTEAFFGQGTRLTVV.

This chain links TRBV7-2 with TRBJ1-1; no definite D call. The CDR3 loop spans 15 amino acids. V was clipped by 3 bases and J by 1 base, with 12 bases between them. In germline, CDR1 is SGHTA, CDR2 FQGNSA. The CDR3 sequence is CASSFIGPRNTEAFF. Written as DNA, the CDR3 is TGTGCCAGCAGCTTCATTGGACCGAGGAACACTGAAGCTTTCTTT.

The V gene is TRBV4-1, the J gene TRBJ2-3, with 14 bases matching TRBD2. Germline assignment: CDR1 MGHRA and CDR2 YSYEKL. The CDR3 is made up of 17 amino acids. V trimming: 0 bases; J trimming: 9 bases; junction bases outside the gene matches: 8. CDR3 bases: TGCGCCAGCAGCCAAGACAGACTAGCGGGAGGGCCGGGGACGCAGTATTTT. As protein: CASSQDRLAGGPGTQYF.

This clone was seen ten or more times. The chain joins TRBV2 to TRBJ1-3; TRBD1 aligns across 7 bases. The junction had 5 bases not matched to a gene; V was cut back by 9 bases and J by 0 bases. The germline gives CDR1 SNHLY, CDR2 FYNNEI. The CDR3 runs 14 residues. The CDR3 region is CARNTGDSGNTIYF. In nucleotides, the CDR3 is TGTGCCAGAAATACAGGGGACTCTGGAAACACCATATATTTT. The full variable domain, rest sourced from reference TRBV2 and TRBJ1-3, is EPEVTQTPSHQVTQMGQEVILRCVPISNHLYFYWYRQILGQKVEFLVSFYNNEISEKSEIFDDQFSVERPDGSNFTLKIRSTKLEDSAMYFCARNTGDSGNTIYFGEGSWLTVV.

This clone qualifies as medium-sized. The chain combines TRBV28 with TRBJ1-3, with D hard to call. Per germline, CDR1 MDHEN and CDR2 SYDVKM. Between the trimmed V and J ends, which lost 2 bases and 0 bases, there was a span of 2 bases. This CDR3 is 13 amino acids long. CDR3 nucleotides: TGTGCCAGCAGTTTAAACTCTGGAAACACCATATATTTT. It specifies CASSLNSGNTIYF.

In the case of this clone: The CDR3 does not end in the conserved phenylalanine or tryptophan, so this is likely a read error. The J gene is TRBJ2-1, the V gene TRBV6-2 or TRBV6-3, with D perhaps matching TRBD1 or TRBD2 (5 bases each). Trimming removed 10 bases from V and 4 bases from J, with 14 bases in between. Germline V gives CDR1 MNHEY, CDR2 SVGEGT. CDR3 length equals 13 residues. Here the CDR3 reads CAITGPEYNEQFL. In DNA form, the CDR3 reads TGTGCCATTACGGGACCCGAATACAATGAGCAGTTCTTA.

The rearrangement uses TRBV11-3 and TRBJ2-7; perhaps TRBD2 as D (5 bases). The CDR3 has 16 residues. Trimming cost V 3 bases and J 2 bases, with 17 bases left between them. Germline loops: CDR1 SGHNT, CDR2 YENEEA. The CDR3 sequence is CASSLERVGWAYEQYF. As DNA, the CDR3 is TGTGCCAGCAGCTTGGAGAGGGTTGGTTGGGCCTACGAGCAGTACTTC. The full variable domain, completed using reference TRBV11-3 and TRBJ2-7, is EAGVVQSPRYKIIEKKQPVAFWCNPISGHNTLYWYLQNLGQGPELLIRYENEEAVDDSQLPKDRFSAERLKGVDSTLKIQPAELGDSAVYLCASSLERVGWAYEQYFGPGTRLTVT.

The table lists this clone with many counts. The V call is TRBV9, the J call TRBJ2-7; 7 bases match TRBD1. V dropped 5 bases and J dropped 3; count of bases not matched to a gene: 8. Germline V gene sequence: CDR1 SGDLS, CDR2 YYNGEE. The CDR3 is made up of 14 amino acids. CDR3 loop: CASSDRAVGYEQYF. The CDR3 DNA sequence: TGTGCCAGCAGTGACAGGGCAGTGGGCTACGAGCAGTACTTC.

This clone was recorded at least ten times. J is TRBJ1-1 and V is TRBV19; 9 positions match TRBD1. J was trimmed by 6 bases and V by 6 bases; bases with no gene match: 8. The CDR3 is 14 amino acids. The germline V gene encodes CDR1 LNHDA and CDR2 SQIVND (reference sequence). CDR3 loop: CASSLTGGSAEAFF. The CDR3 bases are TGTGCCAGTAGCCTTACAGGGGGCTCGGCTGAAGCTTTCTTT.

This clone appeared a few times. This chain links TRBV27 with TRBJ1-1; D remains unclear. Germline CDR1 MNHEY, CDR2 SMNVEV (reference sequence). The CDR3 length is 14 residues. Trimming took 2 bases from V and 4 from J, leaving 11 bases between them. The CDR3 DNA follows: TGTGCCAGCAGTTTAGGGGTGTCAGGCACTGAAGCTTTCTTT. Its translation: CASSLGVSGTEAFF.

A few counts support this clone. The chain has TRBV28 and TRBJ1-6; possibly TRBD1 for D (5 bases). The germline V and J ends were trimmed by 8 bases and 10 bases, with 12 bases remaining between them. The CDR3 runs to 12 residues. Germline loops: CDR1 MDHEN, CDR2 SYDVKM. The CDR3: CASVGGNSPLHF. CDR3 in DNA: TGTGCCAGCGTTGGGGGGAACTCACCCCTCCACTTT. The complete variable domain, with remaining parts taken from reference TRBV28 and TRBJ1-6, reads DVKVTQSSRYLVKRTGEKVFLECVQDMDHENMFWYRQDPGLGLRLIYFSYDVKMKEKGDIPEGYSVSREKKERFSLILESASTNQTSMYLCASVGGNSPLHFGNGTRLTVT.

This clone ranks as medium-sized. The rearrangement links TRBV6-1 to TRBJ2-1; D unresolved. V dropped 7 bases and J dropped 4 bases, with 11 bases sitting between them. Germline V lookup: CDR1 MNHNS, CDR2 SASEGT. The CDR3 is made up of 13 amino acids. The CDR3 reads CASNRDEYNEQFF. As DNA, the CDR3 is TGTGCCAGCAACAGAGACGAGTACAATGAGCAGTTCTTC.

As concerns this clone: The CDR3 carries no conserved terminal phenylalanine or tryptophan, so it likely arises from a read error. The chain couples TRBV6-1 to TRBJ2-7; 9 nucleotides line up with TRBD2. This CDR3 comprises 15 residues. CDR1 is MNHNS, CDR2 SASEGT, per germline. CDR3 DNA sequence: TGTGCCAGCAGCCGTAGCGGGAGAGGTACCTACAAGCAGTACTTA. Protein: CASSRSGRGTYKQYL.

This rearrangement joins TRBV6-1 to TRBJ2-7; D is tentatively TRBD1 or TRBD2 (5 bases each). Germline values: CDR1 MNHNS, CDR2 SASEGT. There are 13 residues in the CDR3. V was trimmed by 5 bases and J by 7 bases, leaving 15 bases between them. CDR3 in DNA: TGTGCCAGCAGTCCTTACAGGTCGGGAGAGCAGTACTTC. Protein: CASSPYRSGEQYF.

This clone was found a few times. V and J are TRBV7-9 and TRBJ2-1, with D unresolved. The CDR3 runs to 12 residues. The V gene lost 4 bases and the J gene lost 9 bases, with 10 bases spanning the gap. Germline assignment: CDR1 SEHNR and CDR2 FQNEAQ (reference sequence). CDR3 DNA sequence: TGTGCCAGCAGCTCGCTCGGTGGTGAGCAGTTCTTC. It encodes CASSSLGGEQFF.

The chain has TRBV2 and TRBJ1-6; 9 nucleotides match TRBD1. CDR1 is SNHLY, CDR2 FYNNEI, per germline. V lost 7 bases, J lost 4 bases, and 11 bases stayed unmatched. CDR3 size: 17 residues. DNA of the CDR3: TGTGCCAGCACACCGGACAGGGGACTCTCGTATAATTCACCCCTCCACTTT. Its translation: CASTPDRGLSYNSPLHF.

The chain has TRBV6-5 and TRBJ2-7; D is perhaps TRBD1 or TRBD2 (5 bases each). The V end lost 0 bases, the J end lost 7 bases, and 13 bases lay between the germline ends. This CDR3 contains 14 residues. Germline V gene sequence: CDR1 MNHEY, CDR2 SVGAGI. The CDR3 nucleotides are TGTGCCAGCAGTTACTCTGGTCAGGGACGGGAGCAGTACTTC. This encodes CASSYSGQGREQYF.

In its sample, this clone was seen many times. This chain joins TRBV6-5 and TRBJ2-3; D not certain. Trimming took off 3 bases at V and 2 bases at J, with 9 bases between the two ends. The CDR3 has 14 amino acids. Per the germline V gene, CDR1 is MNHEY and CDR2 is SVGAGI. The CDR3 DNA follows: TGTGCCAGCAGTTATCGGGTCCTCACAGATACGCAGTATTTT. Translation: CASSYRVLTDTQYF.

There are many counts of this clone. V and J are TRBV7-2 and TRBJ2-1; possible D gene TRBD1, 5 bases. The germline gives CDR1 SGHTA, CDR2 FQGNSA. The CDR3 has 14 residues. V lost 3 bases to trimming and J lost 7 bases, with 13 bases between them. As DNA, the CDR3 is TGTGCCAGCAGCTTCACTGGGGCTAGGAATGAGCAGTTCTTC. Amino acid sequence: CASSFTGARNEQFF.

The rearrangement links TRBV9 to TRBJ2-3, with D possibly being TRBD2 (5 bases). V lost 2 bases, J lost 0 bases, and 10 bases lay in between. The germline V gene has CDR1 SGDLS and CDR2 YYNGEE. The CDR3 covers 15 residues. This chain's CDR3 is CASSVGAESTDTQYF. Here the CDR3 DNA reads TGTGCCAGCAGCGTCGGAGCGGAAAGCACAGATACGCAGTATTTT.